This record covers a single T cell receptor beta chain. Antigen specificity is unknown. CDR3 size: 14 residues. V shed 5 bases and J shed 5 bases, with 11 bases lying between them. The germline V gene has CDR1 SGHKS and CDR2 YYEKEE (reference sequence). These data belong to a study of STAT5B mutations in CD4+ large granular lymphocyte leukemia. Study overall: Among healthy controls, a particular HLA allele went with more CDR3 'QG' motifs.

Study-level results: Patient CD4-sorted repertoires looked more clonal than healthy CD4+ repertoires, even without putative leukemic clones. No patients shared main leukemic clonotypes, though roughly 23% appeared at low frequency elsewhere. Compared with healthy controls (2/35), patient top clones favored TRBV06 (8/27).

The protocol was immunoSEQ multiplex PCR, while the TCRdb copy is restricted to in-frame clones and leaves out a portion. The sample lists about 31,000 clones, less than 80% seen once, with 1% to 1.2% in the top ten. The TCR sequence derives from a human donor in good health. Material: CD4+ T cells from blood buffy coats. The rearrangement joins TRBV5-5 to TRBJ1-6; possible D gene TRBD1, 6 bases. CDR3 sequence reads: CASRTDRDNSPLHF. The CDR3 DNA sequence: TGTGCCAGCAGGACGGACAGAGATAATTCACCCCTCCACTTT.